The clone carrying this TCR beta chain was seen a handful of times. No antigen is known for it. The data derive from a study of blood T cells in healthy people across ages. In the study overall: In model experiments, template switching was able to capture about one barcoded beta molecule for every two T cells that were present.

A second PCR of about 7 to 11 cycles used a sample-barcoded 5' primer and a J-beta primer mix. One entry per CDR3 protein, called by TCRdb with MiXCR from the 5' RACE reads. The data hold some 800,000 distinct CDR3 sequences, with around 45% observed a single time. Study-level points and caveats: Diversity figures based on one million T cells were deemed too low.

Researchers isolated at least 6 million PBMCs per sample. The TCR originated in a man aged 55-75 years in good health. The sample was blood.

CDR3 amino acids: CASSFLGQGQGEQYF. CDR3 in DNA: TGCGCCAGCAGCTTCTTGGGACAGGGACAGGGCGAGCAGTACTTC. The rearrangement links TRBV5-1 to TRBJ2-5; 9 nucleotides match TRBD1. The better agreement between TRBJ2-7 and the DNA end casts doubt on the J call. The CDR3 has 15 amino acids. CDR1 and CDR2 (germline): SGHRS, YFSETQ.